These 25 T cell receptor beta chains share one sample of origin, sequenced in a study of CD8+CD57+ T cells in acquired aplastic anemia. According to the study, genomic DNA was the template for TCR beta VDJ and CDR3 profiling. Via MiXCR, TCRdb re-called the reads, giving one row per CDR3 protein. The sample carries fewer than 200,000 distinct CDR3 sequences, around 40% recorded once. Specimen: sorted CD4+, CD8+, or CD8+CD57+ T cells (not recorded which) from PBMCs. These receptors were obtained from a human donor in good health.

This clonotype was counted ten times or more. The chain carries TRBV5-1 and TRBJ2-1; 9 bases fit TRBD1. This CDR3 region has 14 residues. The V gene's germline CDR1 is SGHRS and CDR2 YFSETQ. V was clipped by 2 bases and J by 4 bases; unmatched bases: 1. The CDR3, as DNA: TGCGCCAGCAGCTTACAGGGGGCTTACAATGAGCAGTTCTTC. This encodes CASSLQGAYNEQFF.

This clonotype was picked up many times. The V call is TRBV12-3 or TRBV12-4, the J call TRBJ1-1; D is undetermined. This CDR3 is 13 amino acids long. With 4 bases removed from V and 2 bases from J, the gap between germline ends came to 8 bases. The CDR3 DNA is TGTGCCAGCAGTTATACAAGCAACACTGAAGCTTTCTTT. Its translation is CASSYTSNTEAFF.

As regards this clonotype: A single base separates this from a much larger clone, so it may be a read error. The chain employs TRBV5-1 and TRBJ2-1, with D possibly being TRBD1 (6 bases). Germline CDR1 reads SGHRS; CDR2 reads YFSETQ. CDR3 length: 15 amino acids. CDR3 coding DNA: TGCGACAGCAGTAGGTCGACAGGCGGTACGGGGGAGCAGTTCTTC. Protein sequence: CDSSRSTGGTGEQFF.

The gene calls are TRBV10-1 and TRBJ1-1; D is perhaps TRBD1 (5 bases). The CDR3 loop spans 16 amino acids. Germline V gene lookup returns CDR1 WNHNN and CDR2 SYGVQD (reference sequence). V was shortened by 3 bases and J by 5 bases, with 19 bases between the two germline ends. This CDR3 is CASSDPGAENRTEAFF. The CDR3 DNA sequence: TGCGCCAGCAGTGACCCCGGGGCAGAAAACAGAACTGAAGCTTTCTTT.

The chain links TRBV7-6 to TRBJ2-1; TRBD1 aligns across 9 bases. The CDR3 spans 15 residues. J was trimmed by 6 bases and V by 5 bases; bases with no gene match: 8. CDR1 and CDR2 from the germline V gene are SGHVS and FNYEAQ. This CDR3 is CASSRGQGVINEQFF. Here the CDR3 DNA reads TGTGCCAGCAGCAGGGGACAGGGAGTGATCAATGAGCAGTTCTTC.

At least ten counts were recorded for this clonotype. The rearrangement links TRBV6-1 to TRBJ2-7; tentatively, D is TRBD2 (5 bases). Germline lookup yields CDR1 MNHNS and CDR2 SASEGT. Trimming removed 5 bases at V and 4 bases at J, with 9 bases between. The CDR3 contains 12 residues. The CDR3 DNA follows: TGTGCCAGCAGTAGGACTGGGTACGAGCAGTACTTC. Translation: CASSRTGYEQYF.

DNA of the CDR3: TGTGCCAGCAGCCCTCGGACAGGCCTCTGGGAGGAGCAGTACTTC. It yields the protein CASSPRTGLWEEQYF. This chain connects TRBV9 to TRBJ2-7, with 7 bases aligning to TRBD1. V was pared by 4 bases and J by 7 bases, with 14 bases of the junction left unmatched. Germline V CDR1 and CDR2: SGDLS, YYNGEE. The CDR3 is 15 residues long.

The rearrangement uses TRBV4-3 and TRBJ2-7; 12 nucleotides line up with TRBD1. The CDR3 runs 16 residues. The trim removed 1 base at V and 5 bases at J, leaving 6 bases unmatched. Germline V gene sequence: CDR1 LGHNA, CDR2 YSLEER. The CDR3 region is CASSQVPGQGADEQYF. In nucleotides, the CDR3 is TGCGCCAGCAGCCAAGTCCCGGGACAGGGGGCGGACGAGCAGTACTTC.

Many counts were recorded for this clonotype. This sequence joins TRBV2 and TRBJ2-3; D is uncertain. Trimming shortened V by 7 bases and J by 1 base, and 12 bases separated the two germline ends. CDR3 length equals 14 residues. Germline V gives CDR1 SNHLY, CDR2 FYNNEI. The CDR3 region is CASIKNTGTDTQYF. CDR3 coding DNA: TGTGCCAGCATTAAAAATACCGGCACAGATACGCAGTATTTT. The full variable domain, rest sourced from reference TRBV2 and TRBJ2-3, is EPEVTQTPSHQVTQMGQEVILRCVPISNHLYFYWYRQILGQKVEFLVSFYNNEISEKSEIFDDQFSVERPDGSNFTLKIRSTKLEDSAMYFCASIKNTGTDTQYFGPGTRLTVL.

This clonotype appeared once. At one boundary the junction diverges from the germline segment, which might be a read error. The chain is built from TRBV15 and TRBJ1-2; 8 nucleotides line up with TRBD1. The length of the CDR3 is 14 residues. From germline, CDR1 is LNHNV and CDR2 YYDKDF (reference sequence). CDR3 loop: CATSTLQGAAEVSF. CDR3 in DNA: TGTGCCACCAGCACCCTTCAGGGGGCCGCCGAGGTCTCCTTC.

This chain joins TRBV7-9 and TRBJ2-3; D gene ambiguous. CDR1 SEHNR and CDR2 FQNEAQ come from the germline V gene (reference sequence). Trimming pared 4 bases from V and 4 bases from J, leaving 9 bases between. The CDR3 consists of 13 residues. This chain's CDR3 is CASSSLSPDTQYF. The DNA for the CDR3 is TGTGCCAGCAGCTCGCTTAGTCCAGATACGCAGTATTTT.

This clonotype appeared a few times. The chain is built from TRBV15 and TRBJ1-6, with D maybe TRBD1 (6 bases). Per the germline V gene, CDR1 is LNHNV and CDR2 is YYDKDF (reference sequence). V was cut by 0 bases and J by 7 bases, with 10 bases left in between. The length of the CDR3 is 15 residues. CDR3: CATSRERTANSPLHF. The DNA for the CDR3 is TGTGCCACCAGCAGAGAAAGGACAGCCAATTCACCCCTCCACTTT. Full variable domain (remainder filled in from reference TRBV15 and TRBJ1-6): DAMVIQNPRYQVTQFGKPVTLSCSQTLNHNVMYWYQQKSSQAPKLLFHYYDKDFNNEADTPDNFQSRRPNTSFCFLDIRSPGLGDTAMYLCATSRERTANSPLHFGNGTRLTVT.

This clonotype came up many times. The V call is TRBV20-1, the J call TRBJ1-2; 11 nucleotides line up with TRBD1. Germline V CDR1 and CDR2: DFQATT, SNEGSKA (reference sequence). The junction had 8 bases not matched to a gene; V was cut back by 5 bases and J by 3 bases. The CDR3 is 15 residues long. The CDR3: CSAQSGQGGDYGYTF. The CDR3 nucleotides read TGCAGTGCTCAATCGGGACAGGGGGGGGACTATGGCTACACCTTC.

This chain connects TRBV20-1 to TRBJ2-1; D gene unclear. V shed 6 bases and J shed 2 bases, with 11 bases lying between them. Germline loops: CDR1 DFQATT, CDR2 SNEGSKA (reference sequence). The CDR3 consists of 13 residues. CDR3 region: CSADFNAYNEQFF. The CDR3 nucleotides read TGCAGTGCCGATTTTAACGCCTACAATGAGCAGTTCTTC.

The chain is built from TRBV24-1 and TRBJ2-3; maybe TRBD1 (9 bases). There are 18 residues in the CDR3. Germline CDR1 is KGHDR and CDR2 is SFDVKD. Trimming stripped 1 base from V and 2 bases from J, with 18 bases between. CDR3 nucleotide sequence: TGTGCCACCAGTGATTTAGGTAGCGGGACAGGGTACACAGATACGCAGTATTTT. This encodes CATSDLGSGTGYTDTQYF.

On this clonotype itself: A single base separates this from a much larger clone, so it may be a read error. This chain uses TRBV20-1 with TRBJ2-6, with TRBD2 matching over 11 bases. This CDR3 contains 18 residues. Germline CDR1 DFQATT, CDR2 SNEGSKA (reference sequence). The CDR3 sequence is CGARIGLAGGSGANVLTF. In DNA form, the CDR3 reads TGCGGTGCTAGGATTGGGCTAGCGGGGGGCTCTGGGGCCAACGTCCTGACTTTC.

The V call is TRBV7-9, the J call TRBJ2-2, with unresolved D. Trimming left V 3 bases short and J 7 bases short, with 6 bases between. Germline values: CDR1 SEHNR, CDR2 FQNEAQ (reference sequence). The CDR3 length is 12 residues. The CDR3 loop is CASSLVVGELFF. The CDR3 nucleotides read TGTGCCAGCAGCTTGGTTGTCGGGGAGCTGTTTTTT.

The sample holds many counts of this clonotype. The chain employs TRBV7-9 and TRBJ1-1, with D perhaps matching TRBD1 (6 bases). The V end lost 2 bases, the J end lost 4 bases, and 11 bases lay between the germline ends. Germline lookup yields CDR1 SEHNR and CDR2 FQNEAQ (reference sequence). The CDR3 length is 14 residues. The chain's CDR3 is CASSLSQGVTEAFF. As DNA, the CDR3 is TGTGCCAGCAGCTTATCACAGGGCGTCACTGAAGCTTTCTTT. The entire variable domain, with the rest obtained from reference TRBV7-9 and TRBJ1-1, is as follows: DTGVSQNPRHKITKRGQNVTFRCDPISEHNRLYWYRQTLGQGPEFLTYFQNEAQLEKSRLLSDRFSAERPKGSFSTLEIQRTEQGDSAMYLCASSLSQGVTEAFFGQGTRLTVV.

Regarding this clonotype: A much larger clone is a single base away; this may be a read error. The rearrangement links TRBV28 to TRBJ1-4; perhaps TRBD1 as D (5 bases). This CDR3 region has 14 residues. Germline loops: CDR1 MDHEN, CDR2 SYDVKM. The CDR3 coding sequence is TGTACCAGCAGCAGGGACGGCGATAATGAAAAACTGTTTTTT. Its protein product is CTSSRDGDNEKLFF.

This clonotype was seen a few times. A much larger clone differs from this one at a single base, so this may be a read error. The rearrangement links TRBV4-1 to TRBJ2-5, with D perhaps TRBD1 (6 bases). The ends were cut back, 0 bases at V and 7 bases at J, with 15 bases in the middle. The CDR3 contains 15 residues. Germline V CDR1 and CDR2: MGHRA, YSYEKL. As DNA, the CDR3 is TGCGCCAGCAGCCAAGAGGGTGGGACAATAGGGACCCAGTACTTC. Its translation is CASSQEGGTIGTQYF.

Notes on this clonotype: One junction end does not reproduce the germline sequence, and a read error may be involved. The chain links TRBV10-3 to TRBJ1-5, with unresolved D. The CDR3 contains 13 residues. The germline CDR1 and CDR2 sequences are ENHRY and SYGVKD. The chain's CDR3 is CASSLLNNQPQHF. The DNA of the CDR3 is TGTGCCAGCAGTTTGCTGAACAATCAGCCCCAGCATTTT.

This clonotype was recorded at least ten times. The genes are TRBV5-1 and TRBJ2-2; unclear D gene. Per germline, CDR1 SGHRS and CDR2 YFSETQ. Trimming took 4 bases from V and 0 from J, leaving 7 bases between them. The CDR3 has 14 amino acids. The CDR3 is CASSASPNTGELFF. CDR3 sequence (DNA): TGCGCCAGCAGCGCCAGCCCGAACACCGGGGAGCTGTTTTTT. Full variable domain (outside the CDR3, taken from reference TRBV5-1 and TRBJ2-2): KAGVTQTPRYLIKTRGQQVTLSCSPISGHRSVSWYQQTPGQGLQFLFEYFSETQRNKGNFPGRFSGRQFSNSRSEMNVSTLELGDSALYLCASSASPNTGELFFGEGSRLTVL.

The rearrangement links TRBV20-1 to TRBJ1-4; D is uncertain. The CDR3 contains 14 residues. Germline CDR1 is DFQATT and CDR2 is SNEGSKA (reference sequence). V lost 6 bases to trimming and J lost 7 bases, with 18 bases between them. This chain's CDR3 is CSAGQTRPGEKLFF. The CDR3 nucleotides read TGCAGTGCGGGCCAGACCCGCCCGGGTGAAAAACTGTTTTTT.

The rearrangement links TRBV15 to TRBJ2-3, with a tentative D call TRBD2 (6 bases). Germline CDR1 and CDR2: LNHNV and YYDKDF (reference sequence). V shed 3 bases and J shed 4 bases, with 17 bases lying between them. CDR3 length: 16 residues. CDR3 bases: TGTGCCACCAGCAGCCCGGTTGTGGGAGGACCAGATACGCAGTATTTT. This translates into CATSSPVVGGPDTQYF. Full variable domain (missing parts from reference TRBV15 and TRBJ2-3): DAMVIQNPRYQVTQFGKPVTLSCSQTLNHNVMYWYQQKSSQAPKLLFHYYDKDFNNEADTPDNFQSRRPNTSFCFLDIRSPGLGDTAMYLCATSSPVVGGPDTQYFGPGTRLTVL.

The genes are TRBV7-2 and TRBJ2-7; D call uncertain. V shed 6 bases and J shed 4 bases, with 10 bases lying between them. Germline CDR1 is SGHTA and CDR2 is FQGNSA. The CDR3 extends over 12 amino acids. The CDR3 sequence: CASSSGRYEQYF. CDR3 coding DNA: TGTGCCAGCAGTTCCGGACGGTACGAGCAGTACTTC.